Presented here are 3 T cell receptor beta chains from one specimen sequenced in a study of metastatic and nonmetastatic thyroid tumors. No treatment of any kind had been given to any patient before thyroid surgery. TCRdb re-clonotyped the PCR reads through MiXCR. The top ten clones hold 9.6% of a sample with around 40,000 clones, roughly 25% of them seen once. Material: blood. The receptors derive from a female donor with papillary thyroid cancer or a benign thyroid nodule (not recorded which). Some clones in this sample may be carry-over from other donors' samples.

The rearrangement links TRBV20-1 to TRBJ2-3, with 12 positions matching TRBD2. The germline V gene has CDR1 DFQATT and CDR2 SNEGSKA (reference sequence). The CDR3 sequence is 15 residues long. Trimming cost V 5 bases and J 6 bases; bases outside gene matches: 9. The CDR3 region is CSAGRLAGDLDTQYF. DNA for the CDR3: TGCAGTGCTGGGAGACTAGCGGGAGATTTGGATACGCAGTATTTT.

This clone was seen ten or more times. This sample includes further DNA sequences coding for the same CDR3. This chain joins TRBV10-2 and TRBJ1-5; TRBD1 matches 9 bases. The V gene end was trimmed by 2 bases and the J gene end by 13 bases; junction bases not matched to a gene: 9. The CDR3 loop spans 14 amino acids. The germline V gene has CDR1 WSHSY and CDR2 SAAADI. CDR3: CASSETVTGGWQHF. CDR3 nucleotides: TGCGCCAGCAGTGAGACGGTCACAGGGGGCTGGCAGCATTTT.

This clone came up a few times. The chain recombines TRBV12-3 or TRBV12-4 with TRBJ1-1; no reliable D call. This CDR3 is built from 13 residues. Deletions cut 1 base from V and 3 bases from J, with 6 bases between. DNA of the CDR3: TGTGCCAGCAGTTTAGGGGATTACACTGAAGCTTTCTTT. Amino acid sequence: CASSLGDYTEAFF.